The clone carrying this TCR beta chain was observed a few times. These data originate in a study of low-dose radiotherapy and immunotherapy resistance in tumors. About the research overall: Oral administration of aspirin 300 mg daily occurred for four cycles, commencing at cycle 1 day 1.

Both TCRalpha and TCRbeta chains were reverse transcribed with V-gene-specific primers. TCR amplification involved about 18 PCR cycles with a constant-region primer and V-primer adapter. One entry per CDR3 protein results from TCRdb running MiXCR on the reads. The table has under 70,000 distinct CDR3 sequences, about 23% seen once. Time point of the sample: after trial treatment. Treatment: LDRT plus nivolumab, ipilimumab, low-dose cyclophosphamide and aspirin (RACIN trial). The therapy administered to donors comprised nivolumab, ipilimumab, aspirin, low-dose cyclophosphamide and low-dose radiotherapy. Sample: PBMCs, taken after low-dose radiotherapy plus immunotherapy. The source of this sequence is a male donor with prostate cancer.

CDR3 DNA sequence: TGTGCCAGCAGCGAGGGGACTAGCGTTCCTGAGCAGTTCTTC. Protein sequence: CASSEGTSVPEQFF. J is TRBJ2-1 and V is TRBV9; 10 nucleotides match TRBD2. CDR1 and CDR2 (germline): SGDLS, YYNGEE. Unmatched junction bases numbered 6, after V lost 3 bases and J lost 9 bases. The length of the CDR3 is 14 residues.